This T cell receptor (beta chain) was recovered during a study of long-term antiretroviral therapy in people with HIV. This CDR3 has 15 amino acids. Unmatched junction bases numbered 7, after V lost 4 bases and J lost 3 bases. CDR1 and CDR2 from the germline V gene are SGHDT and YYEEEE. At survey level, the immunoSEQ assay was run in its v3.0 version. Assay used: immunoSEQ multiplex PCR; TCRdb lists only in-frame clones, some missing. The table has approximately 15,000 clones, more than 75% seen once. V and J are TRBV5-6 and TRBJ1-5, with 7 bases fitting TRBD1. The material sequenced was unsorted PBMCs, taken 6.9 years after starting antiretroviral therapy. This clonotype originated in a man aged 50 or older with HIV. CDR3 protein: CASSMTGLDNQPQHF. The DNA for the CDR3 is TGTGCCAGCAGCATGACAGGGCTGGACAATCAGCCCCAGCATTTT. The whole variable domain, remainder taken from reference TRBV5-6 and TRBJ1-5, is DAGVTQSPTHLIKTRGQQVTLRCSPKSGHDTVSWYQQALGQGPQFIFQYYEEEERQRGNFPDRFSGHQFPNYSSELNVNALLLGDSALYLCASSMTGLDNQPQHFGDGTRLSIL.